The clone carrying this TCR beta chain was picked up a small number of times. Its matching antigen is unknown. TCRdb reanalysed the 5' RACE reads using MiXCR and keeps one entry per CDR3 protein. The sample has under 450,000 distinct CDR3 sequences; approximately 15% are singletons. The sample belongs to a study of T-cell memory formation after mild COVID-19. Points from the study as a whole: Day 15 to 85 contractors were CD4/CD8 balanced; later expanders leaned CD4+.

Trimming left V 5 bases short and J 6 bases short, with 10 bases between. CDR3 length equals 12 residues. Germline CDR1 is SGHAT and CDR2 is FQNNGV. The specimen sequenced was PBMCs or a T cell subset sorted from them (not recorded which). The clonotype comes from a man between 18 and 29 years old who had mild COVID-19 (a few samples of this study predate the infection). Cell type and time point are not known. The chain uses TRBV11-2 and TRBJ1-1, with no clear D. CDR3 sequence (DNA): TGTGCCAGCAGCCGACAACCCGCTGAAGCTTTCTTT. It specifies CASSRQPAEAFF. Drawing the rest from reference TRBV11-2 and TRBJ1-1, the complete variable domain is EAGVAQSPRYKIIEKRQSVAFWCNPISGHATLYWYQQILGQGPKLLIQFQNNGVVDDSQLPKDRFSAERLKGVDSTLKIQPAKLEDSAVYLCASSRQPAEAFFGQGTRLTVV.